The 7 T cell receptor beta chains given below trace back to one sample, sequenced in a study of blood T cell repertoires in COVID-19. Produced via immunoSEQ multiplex PCR; TCRdb's table is partial and in-frame only. Of 350,000 to 400,000 clones listed, about 90% are singletons. Specimen: peripheral blood. These TCRs come from a man aged 18 to 30 with active or convalescent COVID-19.

The chain links TRBV9 to TRBJ2-3; 7 bases are a match to TRBD2. With 2 bases clipped from V and 1 base from J, the junction kept 10 bases outside the gene matches. From germline, CDR1 is SGDLS and CDR2 YYNGEE. The CDR3 is 17 residues long. In DNA form, the CDR3 reads TGTGCCAGCAGCGTCCGAAGCGGGGCAAGGGGCACAGATACGCAGTATTTT. This codes for CASSVRSGARGTDTQYF.

The rearrangement joins TRBV3-1 (or the pseudogene TRBV3-2) to TRBJ1-2; D might be TRBD1 (5 bases). CDR1 LGHDT and CDR2 YNNKEL come from the germline V gene (reference sequence). CDR3 size: 16 residues. Deletions cut 0 bases from V and 1 base from J, with 12 bases between. CDR3 nucleotide sequence: TGTGCCAGCAGCCAAGACCCGAACAGGCGTAACTATGGCTACACCTTC. Residues: CASSQDPNRRNYGYTF.

Only one count was recorded for this clone. This chain connects TRBV7-3 to TRBJ2-1, with 7 bases aligning to TRBD1. Trimming took 5 bases from V and 5 from J; bases not matched to a gene: 9. This CDR3 comprises 15 residues. Per the germline V gene, CDR1 is SGHTA and CDR2 is FQGTGA. DNA for the CDR3: TGTGCCAGCAGCCGAAACCGGGACAGAGACAATGAGCAGTTCTTC. This sequence encodes CASSRNRDRDNEQFF.

The chain links TRBV28 to TRBJ2-7; 9 positions match TRBD2. The germline gives CDR1 MDHEN, CDR2 SYDVKM. J was trimmed by 6 bases and V by 3 bases; bases with no gene match: 9. The CDR3 contains 15 residues. The CDR3 loop reads CASSFRGGRASEQYF. For the CDR3, the DNA is TGTGCCAGCAGTTTTCGGGGCGGGAGGGCATCCGAGCAGTACTTC.

V is TRBV7-3 and J is TRBJ2-1; D is unresolved. From germline, CDR1 is SGHTA and CDR2 FQGTGA. V shed 5 bases and J shed 0 bases, with 11 bases lying between them. The CDR3 contains 15 residues. CDR3 loop: CASSRDSSSYNEQFF. CDR3 nucleotides: TGTGCCAGCAGCCGAGATTCAAGCTCCTACAATGAGCAGTTCTTC.

This clone was observed once. Its ends do not fully match the called genes, so a read error is possible. The chain combines TRBV7-2 with TRBJ2-5, with 10 bases matching TRBD2. Germline V gene lookup returns CDR1 SGHTA and CDR2 FQGNSA. This CDR3 region has 14 residues. DNA of the CDR3: TGTGCCAGCAGCCTAGCGGGAGTAGCGGAGACCCAGTACTTC. As protein: CASSLAGVAETQYF.

The chain has TRBV6-2 or TRBV6-3 and TRBJ2-3; 12 positions agree with TRBD2. The junction had 4 bases not matched to a gene; V was cut back by 2 bases and J by 4 bases. CDR1 and CDR2 from the germline V gene are MNHEY and SVGEGT. The CDR3 has 16 amino acids. The CDR3 nucleotides are TGTGCCAGCAGTTACAGACTAGCGGGAGAAGCAGATACGCAGTATTTT. Protein product: CASSYRLAGEADTQYF.